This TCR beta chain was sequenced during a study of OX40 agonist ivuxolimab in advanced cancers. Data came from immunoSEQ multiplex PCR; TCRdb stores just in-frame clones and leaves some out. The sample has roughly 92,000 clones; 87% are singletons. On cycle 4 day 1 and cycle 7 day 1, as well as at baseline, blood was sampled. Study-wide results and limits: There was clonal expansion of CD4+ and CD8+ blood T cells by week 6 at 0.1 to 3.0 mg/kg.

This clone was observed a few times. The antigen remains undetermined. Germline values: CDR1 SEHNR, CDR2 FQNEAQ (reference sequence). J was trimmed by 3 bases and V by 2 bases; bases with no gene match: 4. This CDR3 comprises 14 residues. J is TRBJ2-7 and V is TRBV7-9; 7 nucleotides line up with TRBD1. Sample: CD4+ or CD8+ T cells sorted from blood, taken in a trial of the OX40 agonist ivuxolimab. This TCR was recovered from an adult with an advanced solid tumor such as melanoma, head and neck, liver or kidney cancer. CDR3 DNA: TGTGCCAGCAGCTTACCCAGGGGGAACTACGAGCAGTACTTC. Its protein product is CASSLPRGNYEQYF.